This entry lists 32 T cell receptor beta chains sequenced from one sample in a study of cytomegalovirus exposure and HLA in healthy donors. Data came from immunoSEQ multiplex PCR; TCRdb stores just in-frame clones and leaves some out. The table records approximately 120,000 clones, approximately 94% of them present only once. The material sequenced was PBMCs. The receptors were sampled from a woman between 18 and 29 years old in good health and CMV-seronegative.

The J gene is TRBJ2-5, the V gene TRBV9, with a tentative D call TRBD2 (7 bases). The V and J ends lost 4 bases and 5 bases respectively, with 21 bases between them. Germline assignment: CDR1 SGDLS and CDR2 YYNGEE. This CDR3 is 16 amino acids long. CDR3 coding DNA: TGTGCCAGCAGCCCCCGTACCGGGGGGCCGTTGGAGACCCAGTACTTC. It codes for CASSPRTGGPLETQYF.

This chain joins TRBV11-2 and TRBJ2-5, with D possibly TRBD1 on 5 matching bases. Looked up from germline, CDR1 is SGHAT and CDR2 is FQNNGV. The ends were cut back, 3 bases at V and 5 bases at J, with 22 bases in the middle. The CDR3 is 17 residues long. CDR3 sequence (DNA): TGTGCCAGCAGCTTCAGTTTAGGGGCGGTGGCAGGGGAGACCCAGTACTTC. This gives the protein CASSFSLGAVAGETQYF.

J is TRBJ1-5 and V is TRBV21-1. TRBV21-1 is flagged as a pseudogene. The CDR3 extends over 12 amino acids. The CDR3 spells CASSRRDRPQHF. In DNA, the CDR3 is TGTGCCAGCAGCAGACGGGATCGGCCCCAGCATTTT.

The J gene is TRBJ1-3, the V gene TRBV27; perhaps TRBD1 as D (6 bases). Trimming took off 4 bases at V and 4 bases at J, with 14 bases between the two ends. Looked up from germline, CDR1 is MNHEY and CDR2 is SMNVEV (reference sequence). This CDR3 is 15 amino acids long. The CDR3 reads CASSYQGRLGNTIYF. The CDR3 nucleotides are TGTGCCAGCAGTTACCAGGGGCGTTTAGGAAACACCATATATTTT.

The J gene is TRBJ2-1, the V gene TRBV19, with 11 bases that match TRBD2. J was trimmed by 7 bases and V by 10 bases; bases with no gene match: 12. Germline V lookup: CDR1 LNHDA, CDR2 SQIVND (reference sequence). The length of the CDR3 is 15 residues. CDR3 DNA sequence: TGTGCCACCTCAATTTTAGCGGGAGGGCCAAATGAGCAGTTCTTC. Encoded protein: CATSILAGGPNEQFF.

V usage is TRBV7-2 and J usage is TRBJ2-4; TRBD1 is a possible D gene (6 bases). Trimming removed 2 bases from V and 5 bases from J, with 25 bases in between. Germline V gives CDR1 SGHTA, CDR2 FQGNSA. This CDR3 contains 19 residues. The CDR3 region is CASSLTTLWQGYPENIQYF. The CDR3 DNA follows: TGTGCCAGCAGCTTAACCACTTTGTGGCAGGGGTATCCGGAAAACATTCAGTACTTC.

This rearrangement joins TRBV14 to TRBJ1-1, with D tentatively TRBD1 (6 bases). The germline V and J ends were trimmed by 0 bases and 5 bases, with 13 bases remaining between them. The germline V gene has CDR1 SGHDN and CDR2 FVKESK. The CDR3 consists of 15 residues. CDR3 sequence: CASSQDPGVKTEAFF. The CDR3 nucleotides read TGTGCCAGCAGCCAAGATCCAGGGGTAAAAACTGAAGCTTTCTTT. The complete variable domain, with remaining parts taken from reference TRBV14 and TRBJ1-1, reads EAGVTQFPSHSVIEKGQTVTLRCDPISGHDNLYWYRRVMGKEIKFLLHFVKESKQDESGMPNNRFLAERTGGTYSTLKVQPAELEDSGVYFCASSQDPGVKTEAFFGQGTRLTVV.

The chain joins TRBV15 to TRBJ2-5; D call uncertain. CDR1 and CDR2 (germline): LNHNV, YYDKDF (reference sequence). Trimming took 0 bases from V and 2 from J, leaving 10 bases between them. The CDR3 is 15 residues long. The DNA for the CDR3 is TGTGCCACCAGCAGAGATTTAGGAGAGCAAGAGACCCAGTACTTC. Translated, it gives CATSRDLGEQETQYF.

This clone came up once. V usage is TRBV28 and J usage is TRBJ2-7; TRBD1 matches at 7 bases. In germline, CDR1 is MDHEN, CDR2 SYDVKM. The CDR3 is 12 residues long. J was trimmed by 4 bases and V by 10 bases; bases with no gene match: 7. Here the CDR3 DNA reads TGTGCCACTGACAGGACAGGTTACGAGCAGTACTTC. Amino acids: CATDRTGYEQYF.

V is TRBV5-6 and J is TRBJ1-2; D remains ambiguous. Trimming removed 2 bases at V and 8 bases at J, with 13 bases between. Per germline, CDR1 SGHDT and CDR2 YYEEEE. The length of the CDR3 is 13 residues. The DNA of the CDR3 is TGTGCCAGCAGCTTACGGGGAGGTCGGGGCTACACCTTC. It codes for CASSLRGGRGYTF.

V gene TRBV6-5 combines with J gene TRBJ1-2; the D is unclear. Germline assignment: CDR1 MNHEY and CDR2 SVGAGI. Trimming took 4 bases from V and 3 from J, leaving 6 bases between them. This CDR3 spans 12 amino acids. The CDR3 reads CASSSTDYGYTF. The CDR3 DNA follows: TGTGCCAGCAGTTCAACAGACTATGGCTACACCTTC.

This chain joins TRBV15 and TRBJ2-5; tentatively, D is TRBD2 (5 bases). This CDR3 has 15 amino acids. CDR1 LNHNV and CDR2 YYDKDF come from the germline V gene (reference sequence). The ends were cut back, 3 bases at V and 5 bases at J, with 16 bases in the middle. In DNA, the CDR3 is TGTGCCACCAGCAGCGCCCGTTCACGGGGTGAGACCCAGTACTTC. Translating gives CATSSARSRGETQYF. The full variable domain, completed using reference TRBV15 and TRBJ2-5, is DAMVIQNPRYQVTQFGKPVTLSCSQTLNHNVMYWYQQKSSQAPKLLFHYYDKDFNNEADTPDNFQSRRPNTSFCFLDIRSPGLGDTAMYLCATSSARSRGETQYFGPGTRLLVL.

This clone appeared once. The chain uses TRBV19 and TRBJ2-7; 8 nucleotides match TRBD2. The CDR3 loop spans 17 amino acids. V lost 3 bases and J lost 5; bases outside the gene matches: 15. Germline assignment: CDR1 LNHDA and CDR2 SQIVND (reference sequence). CDR3 sequence: CASSILPLAGGRNEQYF. The CDR3, as DNA: TGTGCCAGTAGTATCCTCCCACTCGCGGGAGGCAGGAACGAGCAGTACTTC.

V and J are TRBV9 and TRBJ2-7; 15 bases are a match to TRBD2. V shed 4 bases, J shed 2 bases, and the junction held 7 bases outside the gene matches. The CDR3 totals 17 residues. CDR1 is SGDLS and CDR2 is YYNGEE in the germline V gene. The CDR3 bases are TGTGCCAGCAGCCCTCCGGGACTAGCGGGGGGCCCCTACGAGCAGTACTTC. It codes for CASSPPGLAGGPYEQYF.

The CDR3 here is CASSIAGTAYEQYF. Here the CDR3 DNA reads TGTGCCAGTAGTATCGCCGGGACAGCCTACGAGCAGTACTTC. The rearrangement uses TRBV19 and TRBJ2-7; TRBD1 matches 7 bases. The CDR3 is made up of 14 amino acids. Germline CDR1 is LNHDA and CDR2 is SQIVND (reference sequence). With V trimmed by 3 bases and J by 2 bases, 4 bases remained unmatched. The full variable domain, its missing parts supplied by reference TRBV19 and TRBJ2-7, is DGGITQSPKYLFRKEGQNVTLSCEQNLNHDAMYWYRQDPGQGLRLIYYSQIVNDFQKGDIAEGYSVSREKKESFPLTVTSAQKNPTAFYLCASSIAGTAYEQYFGPGTRLTVT.

In its sample, this clone was seen once. The chain joins TRBV28 to TRBJ1-4; D gene uncertain. The length of the CDR3 is 11 residues. The germline V gene has CDR1 MDHEN and CDR2 SYDVKM. Trimming cost V 3 bases and J 11 bases, with 7 bases left between them. The CDR3 region has the DNA TGTGCCAGCAGTTTGTCCGGGAAACTGTTTTTT. Translation gives CASSLSGKLFF.

CDR3 region: CASTKRTGTEKNSNQPQHF. The DNA of the CDR3 is TGCGCCAGCACCAAACGAACGGGGACAGAAAAGAATAGCAATCAGCCCCAGCATTTT. The V gene is TRBV5-1, the J gene TRBJ1-5, with TRBD1 matching 7 bases. V shed 6 bases, J shed 0 bases, and the junction held 18 bases outside the gene matches. The germline gives CDR1 SGHRS, CDR2 YFSETQ. The CDR3 totals 19 residues.

The CDR3 nucleotides read TGTGCCAGCAGCGCCCGGGACAACCCCTATAATTCACCCCTCCACTTT. The encoded protein is CASSARDNPYNSPLHF. V is TRBV9 and J is TRBJ1-6; perhaps TRBD1 as D (6 bases). The V gene lost 3 bases and the J gene lost 2 bases, with 12 bases spanning the gap. This CDR3 is 16 amino acids long. From germline, CDR1 is SGDLS and CDR2 YYNGEE.

The V gene is TRBV11-2, the J gene TRBJ1-5, with unresolved D. The CDR3 runs 15 residues. The ends were cut back, 2 bases at V and 1 base at J, with 9 bases in the middle. Germline CDR1 is SGHAT and CDR2 is FQNNGV. The CDR3 spells CASSLRGASNQPQHF. The CDR3 nucleotides read TGTGCCAGCAGCTTACGCGGAGCGAGCAATCAGCCCCAGCATTTT.

CDR3 nucleotides: TGTGCCAGCAGCGCCCCCGGGACAGGGGGCTCCGGGGAGCTGTTTTTT. This gives the protein CASSAPGTGGSGELFF. V usage is TRBV9 and J usage is TRBJ2-2; 12 nucleotides line up with TRBD1. From germline, CDR1 is SGDLS and CDR2 YYNGEE. The J segment lost 6 bases and the V segment lost 3 bases, leaving 6 bases of the junction unmatched. The length of the CDR3 is 16 residues.

The chain carries TRBV25-1 and TRBJ1-4; tentative D call: TRBD1 (6 bases). The V end was cut by 6 bases, the J end by 8 bases, with 16 bases between. CDR1 MGHDK and CDR2 SYGVNS come from the germline V gene. The CDR3 consists of 14 residues. The CDR3 loop reads CASRGGTSKEKLFF. Written as DNA, the CDR3 is TGTGCCAGCAGGGGAGGGACATCAAAGGAAAAACTGTTTTTT.

This chain joins TRBV6-5 and TRBJ2-5; the D gene is possibly TRBD2 (7 bases). V was pared by 6 bases and J by 4 bases, with 15 bases between. Per the germline V gene, CDR1 is MNHEY and CDR2 is SVGAGI. The CDR3 runs to 14 residues. This chain's CDR3 is CASRTPGGRETQYF. In DNA, the CDR3 is TGTGCCAGCAGAACCCCCGGGGGGCGAGAGACCCAGTACTTC.

The chain has TRBV30 and TRBJ1-1; possible D gene TRBD1, 5 bases. Trimming removed 5 bases at V and 7 bases at J, with 8 bases between. The CDR3 consists of 10 residues. Germline V CDR1 and CDR2: GTSNPN, SVGIG (reference sequence). CDR3 region: CAWAGIEAFF. For the CDR3, the DNA is TGTGCCTGGGCAGGGATTGAAGCTTTCTTT.

V usage is TRBV2 and J usage is TRBJ2-1; 12 nucleotides agree with TRBD2. Germline V lookup: CDR1 SNHLY, CDR2 FYNNEI. Trimming took 10 bases from V and 4 from J; bases not matched to a gene: 5. This CDR3 contains 14 residues. The CDR3 DNA sequence: TGTGCCACCAGACTAGCGGGAGTGTACAATGAGCAGTTCTTC. Its translation: CATRLAGVYNEQFF.

The chain is built from TRBV21-1 and TRBJ2-4; the table assigns TRBD2, which was not confirmed against the DNA. TRBV21-1 is reported as a pseudogene. There are 20 residues in the CDR3. The CDR3 is CASSTKMRRSGRTFKNIQYF. CDR3 coding DNA: TGTGCCAGCAGCACCAAAATGCGTCGTAGCGGGAGGACCTTCAAAAACATTCAGTACTTC.

The genes are TRBV9 and TRBJ1-3; weak D call: TRBD1 (6 bases). In germline, CDR1 is SGDLS, CDR2 YYNGEE. V was clipped by 0 bases and J by 2 bases, with 6 bases between them. The CDR3 length is 14 residues. The CDR3 here is CASSVAGAGNTIYF. The CDR3 DNA sequence: TGTGCCAGCAGCGTAGCAGGGGCTGGAAACACCATATATTTT.

V gene TRBV7-2 combines with J gene TRBJ2-3; D possibly corresponds to TRBD2 (6 bases). CDR3 length: 13 residues. V shed 4 bases and J shed 1 base, with 6 bases lying between them. Germline-derived CDR1 and CDR2 are SGHTA and FQGNSA. The CDR3 DNA follows: TGTGCCAGCAGCTGGGGGGGCACAGATACGCAGTATTTT. Its translation: CASSWGGTDTQYF.

The count of this clone is one. The chain uses TRBV15 and TRBJ1-1; D gene unclear. Germline loops: CDR1 LNHNV, CDR2 YYDKDF (reference sequence). CDR3 length: 15 residues. The ends were cut back, 0 bases at V and 4 bases at J, with 12 bases in the middle. The CDR3 spells CATSRDSGLGTEAFF. As DNA, the CDR3 is TGTGCCACCAGCAGAGATAGCGGGCTGGGCACTGAAGCTTTCTTT.

The V and J genes are TRBV28 and TRBJ1-4; no clear D gene. Germline CDR1 reads MDHEN; CDR2 reads SYDVKM. The CDR3 extends over 12 amino acids. Trimming removed 3 bases at V and 8 bases at J, with 7 bases between. The CDR3 loop is CASSFKREKLFF. In DNA form, the CDR3 reads TGTGCCAGCAGTTTTAAGCGCGAAAAACTGTTTTTT. The whole variable domain, filled in from reference TRBV28 and TRBJ1-4, reads DVKVTQSSRYLVKRTGEKVFLECVQDMDHENMFWYRQDPGLGLRLIYFSYDVKMKEKGDIPEGYSVSREKKERFSLILESASTNQTSMYLCASSFKREKLFFGSGTQLSVL.

J is TRBJ2-3 and V is TRBV7-9; TRBD2 matches at 8 bases. The CDR3 loop spans 19 amino acids. With 2 bases clipped from V and 2 bases from J, the junction kept 15 bases outside the gene matches. Germline V gene sequence: CDR1 SEHNR, CDR2 FQNEAQ (reference sequence). CDR3 DNA sequence: TGTGCCAGCAGCTTATTCCGGACTAGCCCTACCGTGCTCACAGATACGCAGTATTTT. Amino acid sequence: CASSLFRTSPTVLTDTQYF. Filled out from reference TRBV7-9 and TRBJ2-3, the complete variable domain reads DTGVSQNPRHKITKRGQNVTFRCDPISEHNRLYWYRQTLGQGPEFLTYFQNEAQLEKSRLLSDRFSAERPKGSFSTLEIQRTEQGDSAMYLCASSLFRTSPTVLTDTQYFGPGTRLTVL.

The chain uses TRBV18 and TRBJ2-5; possibly TRBD2 for D (7 bases). The CDR3 consists of 16 residues. Germline CDR1 is KGHSH and CDR2 is LQKENI. V lost 1 base and J 5 bases, leaving 17 bases between the germline ends. CDR3 residues: CASSPLGAGALETQYF. As DNA, the CDR3 is TGTGCCAGCTCACCACTAGGTGCGGGGGCTTTGGAGACCCAGTACTTC.

The V and J genes are TRBV28 and TRBJ1-1; 8 bases are shared with TRBD1. V shed 10 bases, J shed 3 bases, and the junction held 4 bases outside the gene matches. The germline gives CDR1 MDHEN, CDR2 SYDVKM. The CDR3 covers 12 residues. The CDR3 is CATQGAYTEAFF. The CDR3 bases are TGTGCCACCCAGGGGGCGTACACTGAAGCTTTCTTT.